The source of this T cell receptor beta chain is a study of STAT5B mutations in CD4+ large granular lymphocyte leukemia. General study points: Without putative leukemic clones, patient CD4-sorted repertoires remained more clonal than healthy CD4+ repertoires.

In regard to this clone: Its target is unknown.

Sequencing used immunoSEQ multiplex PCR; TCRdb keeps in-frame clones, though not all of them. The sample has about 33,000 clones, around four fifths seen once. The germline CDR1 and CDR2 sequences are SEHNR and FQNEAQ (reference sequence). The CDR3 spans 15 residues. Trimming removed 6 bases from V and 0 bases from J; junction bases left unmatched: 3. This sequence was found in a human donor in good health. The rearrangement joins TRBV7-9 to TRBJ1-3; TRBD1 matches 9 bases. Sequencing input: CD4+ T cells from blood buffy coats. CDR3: CASSSTGGSGNTIYF. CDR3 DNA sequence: TGTGCCAGCAGTTCGACAGGGGGCTCTGGAAACACCATATATTTT.